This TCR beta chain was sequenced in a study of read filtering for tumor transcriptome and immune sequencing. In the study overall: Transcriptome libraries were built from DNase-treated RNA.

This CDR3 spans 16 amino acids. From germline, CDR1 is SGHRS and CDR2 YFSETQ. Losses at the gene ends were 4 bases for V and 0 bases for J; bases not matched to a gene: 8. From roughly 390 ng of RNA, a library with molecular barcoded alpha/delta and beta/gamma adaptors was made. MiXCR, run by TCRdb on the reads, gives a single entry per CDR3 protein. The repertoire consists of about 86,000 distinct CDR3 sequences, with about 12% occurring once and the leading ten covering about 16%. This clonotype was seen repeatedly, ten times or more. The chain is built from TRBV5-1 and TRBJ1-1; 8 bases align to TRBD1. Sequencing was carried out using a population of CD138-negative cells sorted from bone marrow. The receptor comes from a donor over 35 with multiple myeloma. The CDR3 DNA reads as TGCGCCAGCAGCGACCAGGGGGCCCTTATGAACACTGAAGCTTTCTTT. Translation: CASSDQGALMNTEAFF.